This T cell receptor (beta chain) was captured in a study of T cell responses to AZD1222 COVID-19 vaccine. Clones were read by immunoSEQ multiplex PCR, and TCRdb kept only the in-frame ones, dropping some. The sample has under 130,000 clones; 90% are singletons. Study findings and constraints: The CD4 TCRs associated with vaccination extended across spike and predominated at 160-218 and 743-854. Donors were largely white British and mainly female; clonal diversity was possibly underestimated. AZD1222 recipients seropositive at baseline numbered only 6 or 7. Two AZD1222 administrations were followed by greater Spike-specific TCR breadth and depth.

Remarks on this clone: What it recognizes is unknown.

The sequences come from peripheral blood, collected on day 0 of AZD1222 vaccination. The receptor's source is an adult in good health.

The DNA of the CDR3 is TGTGCCAGCAGCCCCCAGGGGGGGGCCCCCAATGAGCAGTTCTTC. Its protein product is CASSPQGGAPNEQFF. This chain uses TRBV7-6 with TRBJ2-1; D tentatively fits TRBD1 or TRBD2 (7 bases each). The CDR3 runs 15 residues. The germline gives CDR1 SGHVS, CDR2 FNYEAQ. Deletions cut 5 bases from V and 6 bases from J, with 17 bases between.